This T cell receptor beta chain is drawn from a study of shared clonotypes between healthy human individuals (TCRdb year 2020). As for the study more broadly: The cohort included three men and a couple of women between 18 and 49 years of age. For each donor, CD4 naive and CD4 memory were each given three plates, CD8 naive was given two plates, and CD8 memory was given one plate. To estimate repertoire size and how much clonotypes are shared between individuals, the study performed deep sequencing of blood TCR repertoires from 4 to 6 healthy adults. Different laboratories and diverse techniques were used to prepare libraries and sequence TCR repertoires, to increase sequencing depth and limit assay-specific biases. Each donor's leukapheresis produced roughly between about 0.9 and 9.5 billion PBMCs.

Broader findings and caveats from the paper: Clonotypes shared by all four sorted-subset donors showed higher generation probabilities than non-shared clonotypes. Because the study included a small number of donors, the genetic and exposure-history diversity represented was limited. Sampling was restricted to blood, and TCR repertoires in tissue are likely to differ from TCR repertoires in blood. Incomplete sequencing was indicated by rarefaction of sorted-subset datasets, despite the large sequencing depth. Pairwise subsampling led to the expectation that sequencing depth would affect the degree of clonotype sharing among donors. Estimated clonotype richness was generally larger for naive than for memory subsets. Across a handful of donors, approximately 5% of naive CD4, roughly 3.5% of naive CD8, about 2.3% of memory CD4, and approximately 0.4% of memory CD8 clonotypes were shared.

Donors were healthy HIV-negative adults with no recently reported acute infections or vaccinations. Only Caucasian adults living in Nashville, Tennessee, USA were represented among the donors. CD4+ T cells were enriched through magnetic negative selection, after which naive cells were positively selected on CD45RA and the remaining negative fraction served as the memory subset. Blood was obtained by leukapheresis, after which PBMCs were separated by Ficoll-Histopaque density gradient centrifugation and cryopreserved in liquid nitrogen vapor phase. Purity and quantity of every magnetically sorted T cell population were checked by analytical flow cytometry. Genomic DNA was isolated from every sorted fraction and measured by UV absorbance on a Nanodrop 2000c. Note on this clone: The antigen it recognizes is unknown. No base quality information exists; no much larger clone differs at one position.

Using the deep immunoSEQ assay, multiplex PCR amplified TCR CDR3 regions from genomic DNA. Extracted genomic DNA from each cell subset was distributed evenly across all wells of several immunoSEQ 96-well plates, and each plate was treated as a replicate. For sorted subsets, approximately 0.2 ug of genomic DNA, equivalent to 25,000 to 35,000 T cell genomes, went into each replicate PCR. Purified libraries were quantified with a Qubit 3.0 fluorometer, sized on a Bioanalyzer 2100, and re-quantified with the KAPA Library Quantification kit. Every immunoSEQ 96-well plate was sequenced on a dedicated single-read 150-cycle Illumina NextSeq 550 flow cell. Per the authors' processing: Because only junctional sequences without quality scores were contained in the immunoSEQ output, filtering matching that applied to full-length reads could not be performed. To assign V/J genes and CDR3, sequences were annotated against IMGT germline references using PyIR, a Python wrapper for IgBLAST v1.9. Reads with weak V/J assignments (E-value above 1e-6), missing CDR3, stop codons, out-of-frame junctions, or ambiguous translated residues were removed. A V3J clonotype was defined by an identical inferred V gene, J gene, and CDR3 amino acid sequence. Percentage overlap between repertoires was calculated by dividing the number of shared unique clonotypes by the size of the smaller repertoire. Three approaches were used to assess repertoire richness: RTK rarefaction, the Chao1 estimator, and Recon v2.1 estimates of unobserved clonotypes. OLGA was used to compute generation probabilities for all TCRbeta clonotypes that the gDNA method yielded from four donors. TCRdb re-hosts the immuneACCESS table, in-frame sequences only. Its copies lack some clones; in the studies checked, an unresolved V gene accounts for under half of them, and the cause for the rest is not known. That table supplies the V and J calls and clone size; D and trimming were determined from the DNA. In all, the sample holds 950,000 to 1,100,000 clones, and about 75% of those were seen once. The ten largest clones take up approximately 1.5% of the sample.

The CDR3 covers 14 residues, taking in both the cysteine and the phenylalanine. Only the CDR3 region is kept as DNA, spanning 42 bases read in frame from base 1. V is reduced by 2 bases and J by 2 bases, leaving a spacing of 7 bases between them. The germline V gene sets CDR1 to MNHNS and CDR2 to SASEGT. Source material: memory CD4+ T cells sorted from blood. In the paper's terms, the cell subset or site label means: CD45RA-negative fraction. The V gene is TRBV6-1 and the J gene is TRBJ1-3; no D gene call is confident. This clonotype was sampled from a man younger than 35 in good health. The CDR3 reads CASSENLAGNTIYF. The DNA sequence is given as TGTGCCAGCAGTGAAAACCTAGCTGGAAACACCATATATTTT.